Following are 18 T cell receptor beta chains from one sample sequenced in a study of T cell responses to AZD1222 COVID-19 vaccine. Libraries were prepared by immunoSEQ multiplex PCR; TCRdb keeps only in-frame clonotypes and omits some of them. The table lists approximately 160,000 clones, less than 95% of them singletons. The sample here was peripheral blood, taken on day 0 of AZD1222 vaccination. Receptors originate from an adult in good health.

The rearrangement joins TRBV7-2 to TRBJ1-1; TRBD1 aligns across 8 bases. The germline V gene encodes CDR1 SGHTA and CDR2 FQGNSA. The CDR3 is 14 amino acids. J was trimmed by 4 bases and V by 6 bases; bases with no gene match: 7. CDR3 loop: CASRFIGQGTEAFF. Written as DNA, the CDR3 is TGTGCCAGCAGGTTTATAGGACAGGGCACTGAAGCTTTCTTT.

CDR3 sequence (DNA): TGTGCCAGCAGTAGGGGTAGGGATCAGCCCCAGCATTTT. Amino acids: CASSRGRDQPQHF. The V gene is TRBV28, the J gene TRBJ1-5; maybe TRBD1 (5 bases). CDR1 is MDHEN and CDR2 is SYDVKM in the germline V gene. Trimming pared 5 bases from V and 5 bases from J, leaving 10 bases between. The CDR3 consists of 13 residues. Together with reference TRBV28 and TRBJ1-5, the CDR3 gives the full variable domain: DVKVTQSSRYLVKRTGEKVFLECVQDMDHENMFWYRQDPGLGLRLIYFSYDVKMKEKGDIPEGYSVSREKKERFSLILESASTNQTSMYLCASSRGRDQPQHFGDGTRLSIL.

The J gene is TRBJ2-1, the V gene TRBV5-1, with 9 bases fitting TRBD2. The length of the CDR3 is 16 residues. Losses at the gene ends were 2 bases for V and 8 bases for J; bases not matched to a gene: 11. The germline V gene has CDR1 SGHRS and CDR2 YFSETQ. The CDR3 protein is CASSFNLAGSIYEQFF. CDR3 coding DNA: TGCGCCAGCAGCTTTAACCTAGCGGGGTCTATCTATGAGCAGTTCTTC.

There are a few counts of this clone. The chain carries TRBV28 and TRBJ1-4, with D perhaps TRBD1 (6 bases). The V end lost 3 bases, the J end lost 6 bases, and 14 bases lay between the germline ends. This CDR3 comprises 15 residues. Germline CDR1 and CDR2: MDHEN and SYDVKM. Written as DNA, the CDR3 is TGTGCCAGCAGTTTGTTCGGGGGCTTCGATGAAAAACTGTTTTTT. Translated: CASSLFGGFDEKLFF. Combining the CDR3 with reference TRBV28 and TRBJ1-4 gives the whole variable domain DVKVTQSSRYLVKRTGEKVFLECVQDMDHENMFWYRQDPGLGLRLIYFSYDVKMKEKGDIPEGYSVSREKKERFSLILESASTNQTSMYLCASSLFGGFDEKLFFGSGTQLSVL.

V is TRBV30 and J is TRBJ2-1; D is perhaps TRBD1 or TRBD2 (5 bases each). The V gene's germline CDR1 is GTSNPN and CDR2 SVGIG (reference sequence). The V gene lost 2 bases and the J gene lost 6 bases, with 14 bases spanning the gap. The CDR3 runs 14 residues. The CDR3 DNA reads TGTGCCTGGAGTCGGGGCGGCCCACGCAATGAGCAGTTCTTC. Translating it yields CAWSRGGPRNEQFF.

In regard to this clone: A read error may produce the germline difference seen at one junction end. Distinct nucleotide sequences in the sample also encode this CDR3. This chain connects TRBV12-3 or TRBV12-4 to TRBJ2-7; weak D call: TRBD1 (6 bases). This CDR3 comprises 13 residues. The CDR3 DNA sequence: TGTGCCAGCAGTTTTTCACAGGGTCGCGAGCAGTACTTT. It encodes CASSFSQGREQYF.

This chain connects TRBV19 to TRBJ1-5; D is perhaps TRBD1 (5 bases). V lost 5 bases and J 1 base, leaving 15 bases between the germline ends. This CDR3 has 16 amino acids. Germline values: CDR1 LNHDA, CDR2 SQIVND (reference sequence). CDR3 nucleotides: TGTGCCAGTAGTTCCCGACAGACTTGGAGCAATCAGCCCCAGCATTTT. Encoded protein: CASSSRQTWSNQPQHF. Using reference TRBV19 and TRBJ1-5 for the parts outside the CDR3, the full variable domain is DGGITQSPKYLFRKEGQNVTLSCEQNLNHDAMYWYRQDPGQGLRLIYYSQIVNDFQKGDIAEGYSVSREKKESFPLTVTSAQKNPTAFYLCASSSRQTWSNQPQHFGDGTRLSIL.

This chain uses TRBV11-2 with TRBJ1-5, with a weak D call TRBD1 (5 bases). Trimming shortened V by 6 bases and J by 4 bases, and 10 bases separated the two germline ends. The germline V gene encodes CDR1 SGHAT and CDR2 FQNNGV. The CDR3 is 13 amino acids. CDR3 nucleotide sequence: TGTGCCAGCAGTGGAGGGGAAAATCAGCCCCAGCATTTT. Amino acids: CASSGGENQPQHF.

This chain links TRBV27 with TRBJ2-3; a weak D match, TRBD1 (6 bases). V shed 2 bases and J shed 1 base, with 10 bases lying between them. This CDR3 has 15 residues. Germline V lookup: CDR1 MNHEY, CDR2 SMNVEV (reference sequence). The CDR3 DNA is TGTGCCAGCAGTTTAGACAGGCCCGGCACAGATACGCAGTATTTT. Its protein product is CASSLDRPGTDTQYF.

The chain combines TRBV2 with TRBJ1-1; a weak D match, TRBD1 (6 bases). The ends were cut back, 4 bases at V and 6 bases at J, with 15 bases in the middle. The CDR3 covers 14 residues. Germline V gives CDR1 SNHLY, CDR2 FYNNEI. Written as DNA, the CDR3 is TGTGCCAGCAGTGGGGCAGGGGTAAAAGCTGAAGCTTTCTTT. This codes for CASSGAGVKAEAFF.

The rearrangement links TRBV28 to TRBJ1-6; D is undetermined. Looked up from germline, CDR1 is MDHEN and CDR2 is SYDVKM. CDR3 length: 16 residues. V lost 8 bases and J lost 0, with 14 bases in between. Written as DNA, the CDR3 is TGTGCCAGCCATCACGCCAGCAGCTCCTATAATTCACCCCTCCACTTT. It yields the protein CASHHASSSYNSPLHF.

The V and J genes are TRBV5-1 and TRBJ2-3; D remains unclear. Germline V gene lookup returns CDR1 SGHRS and CDR2 YFSETQ. V lost 2 bases and J lost 2, with 9 bases in between. The CDR3 sequence is 14 residues long. This CDR3 reads CASSFEWNTDTQYF. The CDR3 DNA sequence: TGCGCCAGCAGCTTTGAGTGGAACACAGATACGCAGTATTTT.

The chain uses TRBV29-1 and TRBJ1-1; tentatively, D is TRBD1 (5 bases). Germline-derived CDR1 and CDR2 are SQVTM and ANQGSEA. V was shortened by 4 bases and J by 1 base, with 13 bases between the two germline ends. CDR3 size: 14 residues. The CDR3 here is CSVGLQGRNTEAFF. Here the CDR3 DNA reads TGCAGCGTTGGCCTCCAGGGTAGGAACACTGAAGCTTTCTTT.

The chain joins TRBV19 to TRBJ1-6; unclear D gene. The CDR3 has 16 residues. CDR1 LNHDA and CDR2 SQIVND come from the germline V gene (reference sequence). Deletions cut 6 bases from V and 0 bases from J, with 12 bases between. CDR3 nucleotide sequence: TGTGCCAGTAGCCCCGACATCCTCTCCTATAATTCACCCCTCCACTTT. Encoded protein: CASSPDILSYNSPLHF.

The genes are TRBV10-3 and TRBJ2-3; TRBD2 matches 11 bases. This CDR3 comprises 15 residues. Per the germline V gene, CDR1 is ENHRY and CDR2 is SYGVKD. Trimming at V came to 4 bases and at J to 6 bases, leaving 6 bases not matched to a gene. The CDR3: CAISVGSGGADTQYF. CDR3 nucleotides: TGTGCCATCAGTGTAGGTAGCGGGGGGGCGGATACGCAGTATTTT.

J is TRBJ1-2 and V is TRBV7-2, with TRBD1 as a possible D gene (6 bases). Germline assignment: CDR1 SGHTA and CDR2 FQGNSA. The CDR3 length is 14 residues. Trimming took 5 bases from V and 4 from J, leaving 14 bases between them. The CDR3 sequence is CASSPRTVSYGYTF. The CDR3 DNA follows: TGTGCCAGCAGCCCCAGGACAGTATCCTATGGCTACACCTTC.

There are a few counts of this clone. The chain carries TRBV5-1 and TRBJ2-1; possibly TRBD2 for D (6 bases). Trimming removed 5 bases from V and 0 bases from J, with 12 bases in between. Germline V CDR1 and CDR2: SGHRS, YFSETQ. This CDR3 comprises 15 residues. The CDR3 spells CASRETRSSYNEQFF. Written as DNA, the CDR3 is TGCGCCAGCAGAGAGACTAGGAGCTCCTACAATGAGCAGTTCTTC.

This chain uses TRBV7-9 with TRBJ2-7; D tentatively reads TRBD1 or TRBD2 (5 bases each). The CDR3 is 13 amino acids. CDR1 SEHNR and CDR2 FQNEAQ come from the germline V gene (reference sequence). V dropped 4 bases and J dropped 6 bases, with 13 bases sitting between them. The CDR3 protein is CASSSRGETEQYF. CDR3 nucleotides: TGTGCCAGCAGCTCGCGAGGGGAAACCGAGCAGTACTTC. Together with reference TRBV7-9 and TRBJ2-7, the CDR3 gives the full variable domain: DTGVSQNPRHKITKRGQNVTFRCDPISEHNRLYWYRQTLGQGPEFLTYFQNEAQLEKSRLLSDRFSAERPKGSFSTLEIQRTEQGDSAMYLCASSSRGETEQYFGPGTRLTVT.